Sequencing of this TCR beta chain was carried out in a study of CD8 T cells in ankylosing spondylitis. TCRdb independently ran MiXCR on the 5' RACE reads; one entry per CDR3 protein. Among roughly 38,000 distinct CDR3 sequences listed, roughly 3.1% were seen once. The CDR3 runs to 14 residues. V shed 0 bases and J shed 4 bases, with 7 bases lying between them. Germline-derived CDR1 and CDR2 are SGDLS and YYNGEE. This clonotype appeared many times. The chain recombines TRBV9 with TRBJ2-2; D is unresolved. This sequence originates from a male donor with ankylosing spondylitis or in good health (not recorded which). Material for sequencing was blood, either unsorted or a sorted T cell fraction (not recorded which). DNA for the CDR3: TGTGCCAGCAGCGTAGGGGCTAGCACCGGGGAGCTGTTTTTT. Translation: CASSVGASTGELFF.